These 28 T cell receptor beta chains originate from one sample sequenced in a study of T cells in Graves' hyperthyroidism and ophthalmopathy. It was RNA transcripts that yielded the amplified TCR beta CDR3 regions. HTBI primers were used for first-round RT-PCR of the TCR CDR3. TCRdb reprocessed the multiplex PCR reads with MiXCR, giving one entry per CDR3 protein. This table has some 27,000 distinct CDR3 sequences, less than 45% appearing once. Sequenced sample: blood. The receptors were gathered from a woman under 40 with Graves' hyperthyroidism.

The table lists this clonotype with many counts. The rearrangement joins TRBV5-4 to TRBJ1-4, with D possibly TRBD1 on 6 matching bases. CDR3 length: 14 amino acids. Per germline, CDR1 SGHNT and CDR2 YYREEE (reference sequence). Trimming removed 2 bases from V and 8 bases from J, with 13 bases in between. In DNA form, the CDR3 reads TGTGCCAGCAGCTTCAAGGGGGGAGAGGAAAAACTGTTTTTT. The encoded protein is CASSFKGGEEKLFF.

This clonotype was detected ten times or more. V usage is TRBV3-1 and J usage is TRBJ2-3; D gene ambiguous. V lost 1 base to trimming and J lost 2 bases, with 10 bases between them. The CDR3 has 15 amino acids. Germline CDR1 LGHDT, CDR2 YNNKEL (reference sequence). The CDR3 sequence: CASSQARATTDTQYF. The DNA for the CDR3 is TGTGCCAGCAGCCAAGCCCGAGCAACCACAGATACGCAGTATTTT.

This clonotype rates as medium-sized. The CDR3 region is CASSGGPEAFF. In DNA form, the CDR3 reads TGTGCCAGCTCGGGTGGACCTGAAGCTTTCTTT. V usage is TRBV7-9 and J usage is TRBJ1-1; D gene uncertain. The CDR3 contains 11 residues. CDR1 is SEHNR and CDR2 is FQNEAQ in the germline V gene (reference sequence). Trimming removed 8 bases at V and 6 bases at J, with 10 bases between. Filled out from reference TRBV7-9 and TRBJ1-1, the complete variable domain reads DTGVSQNPRHKITKRGQNVTFRCDPISEHNRLYWYRQTLGQGPEFLTYFQNEAQLEKSRLLSDRFSAERPKGSFSTLEIQRTEQGDSAMYLCASSGGPEAFFGQGTRLTVV.

This clonotype was counted at least ten times. This may come from a read error, since a much larger clone is one base off. The chain couples TRBV6-1 to TRBJ2-1; no definite D call. There are 15 residues in the CDR3. The germline V gene has CDR1 MNHNS and CDR2 SASEGT. The CDR3 sequence: CASSEIWSSYSEQFF. CDR3 nucleotides: TGTGCCAGCAGTGAAATTTGGAGCTCCTACAGTGAGCAGTTCTTC.

Comments on this clonotype: The final CDR3 position lacks the conserved phenylalanine or tryptophan, pointing to a likely read error. The rearrangement joins TRBV28 to TRBJ1-1; no firm D call. The V and J ends lost 2 bases and 7 bases respectively, with 17 bases between them. There are 15 residues in the CDR3. The germline V gene encodes CDR1 MDHEN and CDR2 SYDVKM. The CDR3 loop reads CASSLMGSPSLEAFC. The CDR3 nucleotides read TGTGCCAGCAGTTTAATGGGCAGCCCCTCCCTTGAAGCTTTCTGT.

By share, this clonotype counts as medium-sized (0.01 to 0.1%). The chain employs TRBV19 and TRBJ1-1; D call uncertain. Germline V CDR1 and CDR2: LNHDA, SQIVND (reference sequence). CDR3 length: 14 amino acids. Trimming removed 4 bases from V and 4 bases from J, with 13 bases in between. In DNA form, the CDR3 reads TGTGCCAGTAGTAGATCTCGGGCGGGCACTGAAGCTTTCTTT. The encoded protein is CASSRSRAGTEAFF. The whole variable domain, remainder taken from reference TRBV19 and TRBJ1-1, is DGGITQSPKYLFRKEGQNVTLSCEQNLNHDAMYWYRQDPGQGLRLIYYSQIVNDFQKGDIAEGYSVSREKKESFPLTVTSAQKNPTAFYLCASSRSRAGTEAFFGQGTRLTVV.

This clonotype is medium-sized (0.01 to 0.1%) in the sample. In DNA form, the CDR3 reads TGTGCCAGTAGTATAGAAGCGGGAGTGAGGAATGAGCAGTTCTTC. Its translation: CASSIEAGVRNEQFF. The J gene is TRBJ2-1, the V gene TRBV19; 8 nucleotides match TRBD2. V lost 0 bases and J lost 7; bases outside the gene matches: 5. CDR3 length: 15 residues. Germline V gene lookup returns CDR1 LNHDA and CDR2 SQIVND (reference sequence).

The chain carries TRBV2 and TRBJ2-1; D tentatively fits TRBD1 or TRBD2 (7 bases each). The germline V and J ends were trimmed by 4 bases and 5 bases, with 12 bases remaining between them. The CDR3 has 14 residues. The germline V gene has CDR1 SNHLY and CDR2 FYNNEI. DNA for the CDR3: TGTGCCAGCAGTGTGGCAGGGGGGGACAATGAGCAGTTCTTC. As protein: CASSVAGGDNEQFF.

In its sample, this clonotype was seen many times. The chain links TRBV7-2 to TRBJ2-5; D remains unclear. Germline V gives CDR1 SGHTA, CDR2 FQGNSA. The CDR3 has 13 residues. V dropped 4 bases and J dropped 2 bases, with 8 bases sitting between them. CDR3 DNA sequence: TGTGCCAGCAGCTCTAGGGTTCAAGAGACCCAGTACTTC. This codes for CASSSRVQETQYF. The full variable domain, its missing parts supplied by reference TRBV7-2 and TRBJ2-5, is GAGVSQSPSNKVTEKGKDVELRCDPISGHTALYWYRQSLGQGLEFLIYFQGNSAPDKSGLPSDRFSAERTGGSVSTLTIQRTQQEDSAVYLCASSSRVQETQYFGPGTRLLVL.

This clonotype was seen only once. This CDR3 fails to terminate in the conserved phenylalanine or tryptophan, so it likely reflects a read error. No DNA is shown, since the ends of the CDR3 on it are uncertain; the CDR3 is the one TCRdb lists. The chain links TRBV20-1 to TRBJ2-5; the D call of TRBD1 is as the table states it, not checked on the DNA. CDR1 and CDR2 (germline): DFQATT, SNEGSKA (reference sequence). Termini included, the CDR3 measures 12 amino acids. CDR3 protein: CSATVVSTGPRV.

This clonotype was recorded many times. The genes are TRBV6-5 and TRBJ2-1; D tentatively fits TRBD1 or TRBD2 (5 bases each). This CDR3 is built from 16 residues. V was shortened by 4 bases and J by 10 bases, with 23 bases between the two germline ends. In germline, CDR1 is MNHEY, CDR2 SVGAGI. CDR3 bases: TGTGCCAGCAGTTCGACCGGGACCTGGGTTTTGAGGGAGCAGTTCTTC. This sequence encodes CASSSTGTWVLREQFF.

With regard to this clonotype: The CDR3 ends on some other residue instead of the conserved phenylalanine or tryptophan, so this is likely a read error. The V and J genes are TRBV18 and TRBJ2-5; D ambiguous. CDR3 length: 12 amino acids. The germline V gene has CDR1 KGHSH and CDR2 LQKENI. Between the trimmed V and J ends, which lost 4 bases and 2 bases, there was a span of 5 bases. CDR3 loop: CASSLSQETQYC. DNA of the CDR3: TGTGCCAGCTCACTTTCACAAGAGACCCAGTACTGC.

CDR3 protein: CSVDGTGDAYEQYF. In DNA, the CDR3 is TGCAGCGTTGACGGGACAGGGGACGCCTACGAGCAGTACTTC. The rearrangement uses TRBV29-1 and TRBJ2-7; 10 nucleotides line up with TRBD1. The V gene end was trimmed by 3 bases and the J gene end by 2 bases; junction bases not matched to a gene: 4. The CDR3 totals 14 residues. Looked up from germline, CDR1 is SQVTM and CDR2 is ANQGSEA.

This clonotype is labeled as medium-sized. The chain joins TRBV7-6 to TRBJ2-5; no firm D call. This CDR3 region has 12 residues. The V end lost 5 bases, the J end lost 5 bases, and 9 bases lay between the germline ends. Per the germline V gene, CDR1 is SGHVS and CDR2 is FNYEAQ. The CDR3 sequence is CASSQGGETQYF. The CDR3 bases are TGTGCCAGCAGCCAAGGTGGGGAGACCCAGTACTTC.

There are a few counts of this clonotype. A much more abundant neighbour one base away suggests this may be a read error. V is TRBV3-1 and J is TRBJ1-2; TRBD1 is a possible D gene (6 bases). Per the germline V gene, CDR1 is LGHDT and CDR2 is YNNKEL (reference sequence). V was shortened by 10 bases and J by 8 bases, with 17 bases between the two germline ends. This CDR3 has 12 amino acids. CDR3 in DNA: TGTGCCAACAGTCAAGAGGGGGGGGGCTACACCTTC. Translation gives CANSQEGGGYTF.

This clonotype was seen repeatedly, ten times or more. V gene TRBV11-2 combines with J gene TRBJ2-3; 9 bases fit TRBD2. V was clipped by 5 bases and J by 8 bases; unmatched bases: 17. The CDR3 loop spans 17 amino acids. CDR1 and CDR2 (germline): SGHAT, FQNNGV. Written as DNA, the CDR3 is TGTGCCAGCAGCGTGAGCTTTGGCGGGGGGGATGCAGGTACGCAGTATTTT. It yields the protein CASSVSFGGGDAGTQYF.

A word on this clonotype: A much more abundant neighbour one base away suggests this may be a read error. V gene TRBV7-9 combines with J gene TRBJ2-7; 7 nucleotides align to TRBD1. Germline CDR1 and CDR2: SEHNR and FQNEAQ (reference sequence). The CDR3 consists of 14 residues. The J segment lost 2 bases and the V segment lost 11 bases, leaving 12 bases of the junction unmatched. This CDR3 is CARRGHTGAYEQYF. The CDR3 DNA reads as TGTGCCCGGAGAGGGCATACAGGGGCCTACGAGCAGTACTTC.

The chain uses TRBV5-1 and TRBJ1-5; D is unresolved. Germline V lookup: CDR1 SGHRS, CDR2 YFSETQ. This CDR3 is built from 13 residues. Trimming stripped 4 bases from V and 7 bases from J, with 12 bases between. CDR3 bases: TGCGCCAGCAGCCAAGACAATAACCAGCCCCAGCATTTT. This gives the protein CASSQDNNQPQHF.

Remarks on this clonotype: One junction end does not reproduce the germline sequence, and a read error may be involved. CDR3 bases: TGTGCCAGCAGTTTTGATAACTACAATGGGCGGCTCTTC. Translation gives CASSFDNYNGRLF. V and J are TRBV12-3 or TRBV12-4 and TRBJ2-1; D remains unclear. This CDR3 is 13 amino acids long.

In this sample, this clonotype turned up a few times. The chain joins TRBV15 to TRBJ2-5, with TRBD2 as a possible D gene (6 bases). Per germline, CDR1 LNHNV and CDR2 YYDKDF (reference sequence). There are 14 residues in the CDR3. The V and J ends lost 5 bases and 2 bases respectively, with 12 bases between them. The CDR3 sequence: CATSLGGAQETQYF. The CDR3 region has the DNA TGTGCCACCAGCCTAGGCGGGGCACAAGAGACCCAGTACTTC.

Of note for this clonotype: Compared with germline, one end of the junction differs, possibly owing to a read error. The genes are TRBV11-2 and TRBJ1-6, with TRBD1 identical over 12 bases. The CDR3 extends over 15 amino acids. In germline, CDR1 is SGHAT, CDR2 FQNNGV. The CDR3 sequence is CSSSLGTGGGSPPHF. The CDR3 bases are TGTTCCAGCAGCTTAGGGACAGGGGGCGGTTCACCCCCCCACTTT.

This chain joins TRBV12-3 or TRBV12-4 and TRBJ1-1, with a possible D match to TRBD1 (5 bases). Between the trimmed V and J ends, which lost 0 bases and 2 bases, there was a span of 7 bases. This CDR3 spans 14 amino acids. CDR3 residues: CASSLAGGNTEAFF. As DNA, the CDR3 is TGTGCCAGCAGTTTAGCCGGGGGAAACACTGAAGCTTTCTTT.

The table lists this clonotype with many counts. This sequence joins TRBV20-1 and TRBJ2-3, with 11 bases identical to TRBD2. V shed 1 base and J 3 bases; nucleotides not matched to a gene: 9. The CDR3 runs 17 residues. Germline values: CDR1 DFQATT, CDR2 SNEGSKA (reference sequence). The DNA for the CDR3 is TGCAGTGCTAGAGCGGGGGGACTAGCGGAATCTACAGATACGCAGTATTTT. Residues: CSARAGGLAESTDTQYF.

The gene calls are TRBV2 and TRBJ2-3; the match to TRBD1 covers 9 bases. CDR1 and CDR2 from the germline V gene are SNHLY and FYNNEI. The ends lost 9 bases at V and 1 base at J; junction bases unmatched: 5. The CDR3 consists of 14 residues. In DNA, the CDR3 is TGTGCCAGTCGGCGGGACAGGGGCACAGATACGCAGTATTTT. Its protein is CASRRDRGTDTQYF.

Relative to its sample, this clonotype is medium-sized. V gene TRBV10-3 combines with J gene TRBJ1-2; D is perhaps TRBD1 (5 bases). The CDR3 runs to 15 residues. Deletions cut 4 bases from V and 4 bases from J, with 16 bases between. Germline V gives CDR1 ENHRY, CDR2 SYGVKD. The CDR3 protein is CAISVGFRESYGYTF. CDR3 nucleotide sequence: TGTGCCATCAGTGTAGGGTTCAGGGAATCCTATGGCTACACCTTC.

Turning to this clonotype: Germline and junction disagree at one end, which may indicate a read error. This chain connects TRBV5-1 to TRBJ1-2; no clear D gene. This CDR3 is 14 amino acids long. CDR1 SGHRS and CDR2 YFSETQ come from the germline V gene. The CDR3 region is CASSLGTNRRGHTF. In DNA, the CDR3 is TGCGCCAGCAGCCTGGGCACGAATCGTCGTGGCCACACCTTC.

By share of the sample, this clonotype is medium-sized (0.01 to 0.1%). This chain connects TRBV24-1 to TRBJ2-1; D not certain. Germline V gene data show CDR1 as KGHDR and CDR2 as SFDVKD. The CDR3 covers 13 residues. Trimming pared 8 bases from V and 0 bases from J, leaving 7 bases between. The CDR3 bases are TGTGCCACCACCGACACCTCCTACAATGAGCAGTTCTTC. It codes for CATTDTSYNEQFF.

A word on this clonotype: This CDR3 is missing its conserved last phenylalanine or tryptophan, likely due to a read error. The DNA is omitted, as the CDR3 cannot be located on it reliably, and the CDR3 follows TCRdb's listing. The chain couples TRBV6-1 to TRBJ2-6. Ends included, the CDR3 has 8 residues. Germline V gives CDR1 MNHNS, CDR2 SASEGT. This CDR3 reads CAVRAPNT.